Presented here are 15 T cell receptor beta chains from one specimen sequenced in a study of blood T cell repertoires in COVID-19. Assay used: immunoSEQ multiplex PCR; TCRdb lists only in-frame clones, some missing. The sample consists of about 320,000 clones, around 85% of them appearing once. The sequencing input was peripheral blood. The receptor set was obtained from a human donor in a cohort sampled during active COVID-19.

This clone was counted a few times. The rearrangement joins TRBV29-1 to TRBJ1-1; 10 positions match TRBD1. The CDR3 has 15 amino acids. J was trimmed by 5 bases and V by 4 bases; bases with no gene match: 10. Germline CDR1 is SQVTM and CDR2 is ANQGSEA. The CDR3 sequence: CSVVLSGQGKTEAFF. The CDR3 nucleotides are TGCAGCGTTGTATTATCGGGACAGGGGAAAACTGAAGCTTTCTTT.

This clone was seen at least ten times. The chain joins TRBV19 to TRBJ1-5; 8 bases are shared with TRBD1. CDR3 length equals 14 residues. J gave up 0 bases and V 7 bases, and 2 bases lay outside the gene matches. Germline values: CDR1 LNHDA, CDR2 SQIVND (reference sequence). CDR3 DNA sequence: TGTGCCAGTACAGGGGGCCATAGCAATCAGCCCCAGCATTTT. It specifies CASTGGHSNQPQHF.

The chain is built from TRBV3-1 (or the pseudogene TRBV3-2) and TRBJ2-2; D is unresolved. The germline V gene has CDR1 LGHDT and CDR2 YNNKEL (reference sequence). CDR3 length: 17 residues. Trimming shortened V by 0 bases and J by 3 bases, and 14 bases separated the two germline ends. CDR3 amino acids: CASSQDTRFRDTGELFF. Written as DNA, the CDR3 is TGTGCCAGCAGCCAAGATACAAGATTCCGGGACACCGGGGAGCTGTTTTTT.

The chain is built from TRBV3-1 (or the pseudogene TRBV3-2) and TRBJ2-7; 7 nucleotides line up with TRBD1. CDR1 and CDR2 from the germline V gene are LGHDT and YNNKEL (reference sequence). V shed 0 bases, J shed 2 bases, and the junction held 4 bases outside the gene matches. This CDR3 region has 15 residues. The CDR3 DNA reads TGTGCCAGCAGCCAAGAGAGGGGGCGCGCCTACGAGCAGTACTTC. The encoded protein is CASSQERGRAYEQYF.

The chain combines TRBV6-5 with TRBJ1-1, with a possible D match to TRBD1 (5 bases). This CDR3 contains 14 residues. CDR1 is MNHEY and CDR2 is SVGAGI in the germline V gene. Trimming took 4 bases from V and 4 from J, leaving 13 bases between them. CDR3 in amino acids: CASSFGGAGTEAFF. CDR3 DNA sequence: TGTGCCAGCAGTTTTGGAGGGGCTGGCACTGAAGCTTTCTTT.

This clone was recorded once. V gene TRBV2 combines with J gene TRBJ1-1; TRBD1 aligns across 9 bases. The CDR3 is 14 amino acids. Germline lookup yields CDR1 SNHLY and CDR2 FYNNEI. V dropped 7 bases and J dropped 6; count of bases not matched to a gene: 9. DNA for the CDR3: TGTGCCAGCATTGGGACAGGGCGTATAGCTGAAGCTTTCTTT. It encodes CASIGTGRIAEAFF.

The chain uses TRBV6-5 and TRBJ2-4; D might be TRBD2 (6 bases). The germline V gene encodes CDR1 MNHEY and CDR2 SVGAGI. This CDR3 comprises 15 residues. V was trimmed by 5 bases and J by 6 bases, leaving 17 bases between them. The CDR3 region is CASSRKLRDSNIQYF. The DNA of the CDR3 is TGTGCCAGCAGTAGGAAATTACGGGACTCAAACATTCAGTACTTC.

The genes are TRBV7-9 and TRBJ1-2, with TRBD1 identical over 7 bases. J gave up 2 bases and V 1 base, and 7 bases lay outside the gene matches. Germline V CDR1 and CDR2: SEHNR, FQNEAQ (reference sequence). This CDR3 spans 16 amino acids. The CDR3 nucleotides are TGTGCCAGCAGCTTAGAAAGGGGGCAGGGGAACTATGGCTACACCTTC. Translated, it gives CASSLERGQGNYGYTF.

This clone appeared a single time. DNA for the CDR3: TGTGCCAGCAGTGGGAGGGTTGGCTACACCTTC. The encoded protein is CASSGRVGYTF. The rearrangement links TRBV25-1 to TRBJ1-2; D is uncertain. Germline values: CDR1 MGHDK, CDR2 SYGVNS. V was trimmed by 4 bases and J by 7 bases, leaving 7 bases between them. The CDR3 is 11 residues long.

The chain uses TRBV5-4 and TRBJ2-1, with 8 positions matching TRBD1. Germline CDR1 reads SGHNT; CDR2 reads YYREEE (reference sequence). The J segment lost 0 bases and the V segment lost 9 bases, leaving 8 bases of the junction unmatched. This CDR3 spans 15 amino acids. In DNA, the CDR3 is TGTGCCACCTTGGACAGGGCAAACTCCTACAATGAGCAGTTCTTC. Its protein is CATLDRANSYNEQFF.

The rearrangement joins TRBV7-8 to TRBJ2-1, with D possibly being TRBD1 (5 bases). Germline V gives CDR1 SGHVS, CDR2 FQNEAQ. Deletions cut 1 base from V and 10 bases from J, with 23 bases between. This CDR3 is built from 17 residues. CDR3 residues: CASSLVEYVAGTGEQFF. The CDR3 DNA reads as TGTGCCAGCAGCTTAGTGGAATACGTTGCAGGTACAGGAGAGCAGTTCTTC.

The chain employs TRBV7-6 and TRBJ1-1; perhaps TRBD1 as D (5 bases). CDR3 length equals 16 residues. V lost 5 bases, J lost 5 bases, and 21 bases lay in between. The germline V gene has CDR1 SGHVS and CDR2 FNYEAQ. The CDR3 nucleotides read TGTGCCAGCAGCCAAACGGTCATGGGGCGATGGACTGAAGCTTTCTTT. Its protein is CASSQTVMGRWTEAFF.

J is TRBJ2-1 and V is TRBV11-2; TRBD1 matches at 7 bases. This CDR3 has 18 residues. V lost 2 bases and J lost 8; bases outside the gene matches: 18. The germline V gene encodes CDR1 SGHAT and CDR2 FQNNGV. CDR3 region: CASSLNVQTGNRVHEQFF. The CDR3 nucleotides are TGTGCCAGCAGCTTAAATGTACAGACAGGGAACCGTGTCCATGAGCAGTTCTTC.

The V and J genes are TRBV6-5 and TRBJ1-6; 7 nucleotides align to TRBD1. CDR1 and CDR2 from the germline V gene are MNHEY and SVGAGI. This CDR3 comprises 16 residues. Trimming at V came to 0 bases and at J to 6 bases, leaving 5 bases not matched to a gene. The CDR3 sequence is CASSYSIGTVNSPLHF. The CDR3 DNA reads TGTGCCAGCAGTTACTCAATCGGGACAGTTAATTCACCCCTCCACTTT.

The V and J genes are TRBV7-8 and TRBJ1-2; 9 bases map to TRBD1. After removal of 1 base from V and 6 bases from J, the junction contained 9 bases not matched to a gene. The CDR3 runs to 16 residues. Germline V lookup: CDR1 SGHVS, CDR2 FQNEAQ. CDR3 protein: CASSLDLGTGRNGYTF. In DNA, the CDR3 is TGTGCCAGCAGCTTAGATCTAGGGACAGGGCGAAATGGCTACACCTTC. The variable domain in full, completed from reference TRBV7-8 and TRBJ1-2, reads GAGVSQSPRYKVAKRGQDVALRCDPISGHVSLFWYQQALGQGPEFLTYFQNEAQLDKSGLPSDRFFAERPEGSVSTLKIQRTQQEDSAVYLCASSLDLGTGRNGYTFGSGTRLTVV.